These 20 T cell receptor beta chains originate from one sample sequenced in a study of shared clonotypes between healthy human individuals. This table comes from immunoSEQ multiplex PCR, and its TCRdb copy is limited to in-frame clones, with some not included. The table has about 2 million clones, just under 95% seen once. CD45RO negativity and positive selection for CCR7 defined naive CD8 cells, a population that excluded terminally differentiated effector memory CD45RA+ cells. Sample: naive CD8+ T cells sorted from blood. These receptor sequences come from a man younger than 35 in good health.

The chain carries TRBV15 and TRBJ2-3, with 10 positions matching TRBD2. V was clipped by 1 base and J by 3 bases; unmatched bases: 10. CDR1 LNHNV and CDR2 YYDKDF come from the germline V gene (reference sequence). The CDR3 consists of 18 residues. The CDR3 protein is CATSRGVRLAGVTDTQYF. CDR3 DNA sequence: TGTGCCACCAGCAGAGGGGTCCGACTAGCGGGCGTGACAGATACGCAGTATTTT.

CDR3 protein: CASSQDTTGSGILALEQYF. As DNA, the CDR3 is TGCGCCAGCAGCCAAGATACGACAGGGTCGGGAATACTAGCTCTCGAGCAGTACTTC. The rearrangement links TRBV4-3 to TRBJ2-7; D may be TRBD1 (7 bases). Germline V gene data show CDR1 as LGHNA and CDR2 as YSLEER. The length of the CDR3 is 19 residues. V lost 0 bases and J lost 6, with 27 bases in between.

The V call is TRBV28, the J call TRBJ2-1; D not resolved. This CDR3 is 15 amino acids long. The V and J ends lost 2 bases and 0 bases respectively, with 8 bases between them. CDR1 and CDR2 (germline): MDHEN, SYDVKM. The CDR3 DNA reads TGTGCCAGCAGTTTACTGTCCAGCTCCTACAATGAGCAGTTCTTC. Translating it yields CASSLLSSSYNEQFF.

V is TRBV19 and J is TRBJ2-7; the D gene is possibly TRBD1 (6 bases). V lost 5 bases and J lost 3, with 8 bases in between. Germline loops: CDR1 LNHDA, CDR2 SQIVND (reference sequence). CDR3 length: 12 residues. DNA of the CDR3: TGTGCCAGTAGTGACAGGAACTACGAGCAGTACTTC. Translated, it gives CASSDRNYEQYF.

Comment on this clone: At the DNA level, this CDR3 is encoded by other sequences in the same sample as well. J is TRBJ1-2 and V is TRBV4-3; tentative D call: TRBD1 (6 bases). Germline V gene sequence: CDR1 LGHNA, CDR2 YSLEER. The V end was cut by 1 base, the J end by 4 bases, with 10 bases between. The CDR3 extends over 14 amino acids. This chain's CDR3 is CASSQGEGGYGYTF. CDR3 bases: TGCGCCAGCAGCCAAGGAGAAGGGGGCTATGGCTACACCTTC.

V usage is TRBV5-1 and J usage is TRBJ2-3, with TRBD2 matching over 9 bases. The CDR3 sequence is 16 residues long. J gave up 2 bases and V 0 bases, and 4 bases lay outside the gene matches. Germline-derived CDR1 and CDR2 are SGHRS and YFSETQ. CDR3: CASSLVAGAFTDTQYF. CDR3 bases: TGCGCCAGCAGCTTGGTAGCGGGGGCCTTCACAGATACGCAGTATTTT. The entire variable domain, with the rest obtained from reference TRBV5-1 and TRBJ2-3, is as follows: KAGVTQTPRYLIKTRGQQVTLSCSPISGHRSVSWYQQTPGQGLQFLFEYFSETQRNKGNFPGRFSGRQFSNSRSEMNVSTLELGDSALYLCASSLVAGAFTDTQYFGPGTRLTVL.

In this sample, this clone turned up once. V usage is TRBV2 and J usage is TRBJ1-4; D is undetermined. Germline V lookup: CDR1 SNHLY, CDR2 FYNNEI. There are 15 residues in the CDR3. The ends were cut back, 2 bases at V and 3 bases at J, with 10 bases in the middle. The CDR3 DNA reads TGTGCCAGCAGTGAAAACCGAAACCCTAATGAAAAACTGTTTTTT. Encoded protein: CASSENRNPNEKLFF.

To note about this clone: The sample carries other DNA sequences with the same CDR3. This chain uses TRBV7-2 with TRBJ2-1; D not certain. The V end was cut by 4 bases, the J end by 2 bases, with 6 bases between. The CDR3 length is 13 residues. Germline V gene data show CDR1 as SGHTA and CDR2 as FQGNSA. This chain's CDR3 is CASSSPPYNEQFF. CDR3 bases: TGTGCCAGCAGCTCCCCTCCCTACAATGAGCAGTTCTTC.

This sequence joins TRBV2 and TRBJ2-2, with D unresolved. Per the germline V gene, CDR1 is SNHLY and CDR2 is FYNNEI. This CDR3 has 11 residues. The V and J ends lost 8 bases and 3 bases respectively, with 4 bases between them. The CDR3, as DNA: TGTGCCAGCCTATACACCGGGGAGCTGTTTTTT. This encodes CASLYTGELFF. Filled out from reference TRBV2 and TRBJ2-2, the complete variable domain reads EPEVTQTPSHQVTQMGQEVILRCVPISNHLYFYWYRQILGQKVEFLVSFYNNEISEKSEIFDDQFSVERPDGSNFTLKIRSTKLEDSAMYFCASLYTGELFFGEGSRLTVL.

The chain couples TRBV7-9 to TRBJ2-1, with D perhaps matching TRBD1 (6 bases). The V end was cut by 1 base, the J end by 5 bases, with 12 bases between. Germline-derived CDR1 and CDR2 are SEHNR and FQNEAQ (reference sequence). The CDR3 is 15 amino acids. CDR3: CASSLDPGQHNEQFF. CDR3 nucleotide sequence: TGTGCCAGCAGCTTAGATCCCGGACAGCACAATGAGCAGTTCTTC.

The CDR3 region is CASSPNSQGPAYNEQFF. CDR3 nucleotide sequence: TGTGCCAGCAGCCCTAACTCACAGGGACCGGCCTACAATGAGCAGTTCTTC. V and J are TRBV7-9 and TRBJ2-1, with D perhaps matching TRBD1 (6 bases). Per the germline V gene, CDR1 is SEHNR and CDR2 is FQNEAQ (reference sequence). The CDR3 sequence is 17 residues long. Trimming stripped 5 bases from V and 2 bases from J, with 19 bases between.

Concerning this clone: This specimen includes other DNA sequences encoding the same CDR3. The rearrangement joins TRBV30 to TRBJ2-7, with unresolved D. This CDR3 is 13 amino acids long. Trimming shortened V by 0 bases and J by 4 bases, and 10 bases separated the two germline ends. Germline V gene sequence: CDR1 GTSNPN, CDR2 SVGIG (reference sequence). In nucleotides, the CDR3 is TGTGCCTGGAGTGTACTTCTCGGGTACGAGCAGTACTTC. Translation gives CAWSVLLGYEQYF.

About this clone itself: One junction end disagrees with the germline gene, perhaps due to a read error. The chain uses TRBV4-1 and TRBJ1-5, with TRBD1 as a possible D gene (5 bases). Looked up from germline, CDR1 is MGHRA and CDR2 is YSYEKL. This CDR3 has 15 amino acids. The CDR3 sequence is CASRQGIGSNQPQHF. The CDR3 DNA is TGCGCCAGCCGCCAGGGAATTGGTAGCAATCAGCCCCAGCATTTT.

This chain uses TRBV6-6 with TRBJ2-1, with D unresolved. Trimming took 2 bases from V and 11 from J, leaving 16 bases between them. The germline gives CDR1 MNHNY, CDR2 SVGAGI (reference sequence). The CDR3 sequence is 14 residues long. In nucleotides, the CDR3 is TGTGCCAGCAGTTACGACACCAAATACTCACAGCAGTTCTTC. Translating gives CASSYDTKYSQQFF.

This chain uses TRBV11-2 with TRBJ2-2; no firm D call. The CDR3 covers 14 residues. The V end was cut by 5 bases, the J end by 3 bases, with 10 bases between. CDR1 is SGHAT and CDR2 is FQNNGV in the germline V gene. The CDR3 DNA reads TGTGCCAGCAGCGCCAGCCTCTACACCGGGGAGCTGTTTTTT. The encoded protein is CASSASLYTGELFF.

The chain carries TRBV19 and TRBJ2-1; D possibly uses TRBD1 or TRBD2 (7 bases each). Germline V lookup: CDR1 LNHDA, CDR2 SQIVND (reference sequence). V lost 6 bases and J lost 8, with 17 bases in between. This CDR3 contains 14 residues. The CDR3: CASSTRGGLDEQFF. CDR3 sequence (DNA): TGTGCCAGTAGCACCAGGGGGGGGCTCGATGAGCAGTTCTTC.

About this clone: At one boundary the junction diverges from the germline segment, which might be a read error. This chain connects TRBV7-6 to TRBJ1-4; D ambiguous. The CDR3 is made up of 16 amino acids. CDR1 SGHVS and CDR2 FNYEAQ come from the germline V gene. CDR3 amino acids: CASSLAGWPTTEKLFF. The CDR3 nucleotides read TGTGCCAGCAGCTTAGCCGGGTGGCCTACTACTGAAAAACTGTTTTTT.

V usage is TRBV27 and J usage is TRBJ2-7; 7 bases are shared with TRBD2. The CDR3 is 13 residues long. The V gene end was trimmed by 4 bases and the J gene end by 5 bases; junction bases not matched to a gene: 5. CDR1 and CDR2 from the germline V gene are MNHEY and SMNVEV (reference sequence). The CDR3 protein is CASSYGGVHEQYF. CDR3 nucleotides: TGTGCCAGCAGTTATGGGGGGGTCCACGAGCAGTACTTC.

The rearrangement joins TRBV28 to TRBJ2-3, with a tentative D call TRBD1 (6 bases). Trimming cost V 10 bases and J 1 base, with 15 bases left between them. The germline gives CDR1 MDHEN, CDR2 SYDVKM. The CDR3 is 14 residues long. CDR3 in DNA: TGTGCCACTCGTTGGACAGACCGCACAGATACGCAGTATTTT. This gives the protein CATRWTDRTDTQYF.

This clone was seen a single time. The gene calls are TRBV11-2 and TRBJ2-1; maybe TRBD2 (5 bases). V was clipped by 2 bases and J by 9 bases, with 11 bases between them. Germline CDR1 reads SGHAT; CDR2 reads FQNNGV. The CDR3 runs 13 residues. The CDR3 loop is CASSLRAGGEQFF. The CDR3 nucleotides read TGTGCCAGCAGCTTAAGGGCGGGTGGTGAGCAGTTCTTC.